Presented here are 8 T cell receptor beta chains from one specimen sequenced in a study of CD8 T cells in ankylosing spondylitis. The study, taken as a whole, reports: Seemingly distinctive of ankylosing spondylitis blood was a TCR beta motif formed by eight highly homologous variants.

No antigen has been assigned to these receptors. TCRdb passed the 5' RACE reads through MiXCR, listing each CDR3 protein once. The data show approximately 220,000 distinct CDR3 sequences, with 18% seen just once and 40% to 50% held by the top ten. Sample: blood, either unsorted or a sorted T cell fraction (not recorded which). Receptor source: a male donor with ankylosing spondylitis.

This clonotype was seen at least ten times. This chain links TRBV12-3 or TRBV12-4 with TRBJ2-5; D gene ambiguous. V lost 3 bases and J lost 0, with 5 bases in between. The CDR3 consists of 13 residues. Written as DNA, the CDR3 is TGTGCCAGCAGTTTGAGATACCAAGAGACCCAGTACTTC. Translation: CASSLRYQETQYF.

At least ten counts were recorded for this clonotype. The chain couples TRBV12-3 or TRBV12-4 to TRBJ2-7; 8 positions match TRBD1. CDR3 length equals 14 residues. After removal of 6 bases from V and 3 bases from J, the junction contained 7 bases not matched to a gene. CDR3 sequence: CASSPDRGNYEQYF. The CDR3 nucleotides are TGTGCCAGCAGCCCTGACAGGGGCAACTACGAGCAGTACTTC.

This clonotype was found a few times. The chain has TRBV4-1 and TRBJ2-2; 9 positions match TRBD1. The junction had 8 bases not matched to a gene; V was cut back by 4 bases and J by 5 bases. The germline V gene has CDR1 MGHRA and CDR2 YSYEKL. The CDR3 length is 16 residues. CDR3 sequence: CASSPLGTGQTGELFF. The CDR3 region has the DNA TGCGCCAGCAGCCCCCTCGGGACAGGGCAAACCGGGGAGCTGTTTTTT.

The chain employs TRBV5-6 and TRBJ2-1; 13 bases are a match to TRBD2. Germline V gene sequence: CDR1 SGHDT, CDR2 YYEEEE. The V and J ends lost 4 bases and 7 bases, in that order; junction bases with no gene match: 8. The CDR3 loop spans 16 amino acids. DNA of the CDR3: TGTGCCAGCAGCGAAGGGACTAGCGGGGAGGGGAATGAGCAGTTCTTC. This encodes CASSEGTSGEGNEQFF.

This clonotype appeared a few times. This rearrangement joins TRBV11-2 to TRBJ2-3; 13 bases map to TRBD2. V dropped 2 bases and J dropped 5; count of bases not matched to a gene: 10. In germline, CDR1 is SGHAT, CDR2 FQNNGV. The CDR3 extends over 18 amino acids. The CDR3 DNA reads as TGTGCCAGCAGCTTATACGAAACTAGCGGGGGGGCTGGAGATACGCAGTATTTT. Encoded protein: CASSLYETSGGAGDTQYF.

This clonotype was detected a few times. The rearrangement uses TRBV7-8 and TRBJ2-1; 8 bases are shared with TRBD2. The ends lost 6 bases at V and 9 bases at J; junction bases unmatched: 10. This CDR3 is 14 amino acids long. Germline V lookup: CDR1 SGHVS, CDR2 FQNEAQ. The CDR3 here is CASSLTAGAVEQFF. In DNA form, the CDR3 reads TGTGCCAGCAGTTTGACAGCGGGGGCCGTTGAGCAGTTCTTC. Together with reference TRBV7-8 and TRBJ2-1, the CDR3 gives the full variable domain: GAGVSQSPRYKVAKRGQDVALRCDPISGHVSLFWYQQALGQGPEFLTYFQNEAQLDKSGLPSDRFFAERPEGSVSTLKIQRTQQEDSAVYLCASSLTAGAVEQFFGPGTRLTVL.

This clonotype occurred a few times. This chain links TRBV11-2 with TRBJ2-2; 11 bases match TRBD2. The CDR3 consists of 16 residues. The germline V gene encodes CDR1 SGHAT and CDR2 FQNNGV. The J segment lost 5 bases and the V segment lost 2 bases, leaving 4 bases of the junction unmatched. The CDR3 sequence is CASSLSSGGRTGELFF. The CDR3, as DNA: TGTGCCAGCAGCTTATCTAGCGGGGGGCGTACCGGGGAGCTGTTTTTT.

The chain has TRBV7-2 and TRBJ1-5; D is undetermined. This CDR3 region has 16 residues. V was cut by 1 base and J by 0 bases, with 10 bases left in between. Germline V gene sequence: CDR1 SGHTA, CDR2 FQGNSA. The CDR3 here is CASSLEGPISNQPQHF. The CDR3 nucleotides are TGTGCCAGCAGCTTAGAAGGTCCGATTAGCAATCAGCCCCAGCATTTT.